This T cell receptor (beta chain) stems from a study of regulatory T cells in long-lasting Graves disease. Points from the study as a whole: The study found TRBV28, TRBJ1-2 and TRBJ2-5 favored in persistent disease.

Documented time point: newly diagnosed GD, antithyroid drugs for less than 3 months. Generation of the TCR library employed RNA extracted from PBMCs. The diagnosis of Graves' disease used American Thyroid Association guidelines. Combining iRepertoire HTBI primers with Arm-PCR of CDR3 regions, the authors built TCR beta libraries. One entry per CDR3 protein, called by TCRdb with MiXCR from the multiplex PCR reads. The profile shows 530,000 or so distinct CDR3 sequences, roughly 14% of them singletons. About this clonotype: The antigen remains undetermined.

Trimming shortened V by 4 bases and J by 7 bases, and 17 bases separated the two germline ends. The CDR3 runs to 14 residues. Germline V gives CDR1 SGHDT, CDR2 YYEEEE. These data were also reused for a study on T cells in Graves' hyperthyroidism and ophthalmopathy. That publication notes: The HTBI primer set served for first-round RT-PCR of the TCR CDR3.

The chain carries TRBV5-6 and TRBJ1-1, with TRBD1 as a possible D gene (5 bases). The clonotype was recovered from a man aged 25-45 years with Graves disease. Sequencing used peripheral blood mononuclear cells (PBMCs), obtained at new diagnosis, from a patient treated with antithyroid drugs. CDR3 bases: TGTGCCAGCAGCCGATCCCTTCTGGACATTGAAGCTTTCTTT. It specifies CASSRSLLDIEAFF.